These 18 T cell receptor beta chains were all obtained from the same sample, sequenced in a study of human T cells and chemical hapten exposure. Extraction of total RNA was performed on unfractionated whole blood. TCRdb called the 5' RACE reads again in MiXCR, with one record for every CDR3 protein. The sample includes about 140,000 distinct CDR3 sequences, about 4.3% of them seen just once. The receptors here all came from a female donor in good health.

CDR3 sequence reads: CASSLVGASTNEKLFF. The CDR3 nucleotides read TGTGCCAGCAGCTTGGTTGGTGCTTCAACTAATGAAAAACTGTTTTTT. The V call is TRBV5-6, the J call TRBJ1-4, with unresolved D. Trimming took 0 bases from V and 0 from J, leaving 9 bases between them. The CDR3 is 16 amino acids. In germline, CDR1 is SGHDT, CDR2 YYEEEE.

Many counts were recorded for this clonotype. This sequence joins TRBV6-5 and TRBJ2-7; 7 bases agree with TRBD1. This CDR3 is built from 15 residues. Germline lookup yields CDR1 MNHEY and CDR2 SVGAGI. After removal of 0 bases from V and 3 bases from J, the junction contained 5 bases not matched to a gene. This CDR3 is CASSYSGDSLYEQYF. The CDR3 coding sequence is TGTGCCAGCAGTTACTCAGGGGACAGTCTCTACGAGCAGTACTTC.

This clonotype came up many times. The chain has TRBV5-1 and TRBJ1-6, with 9 bases identical to TRBD1. J gave up 7 bases and V 5 bases, and 13 bases lay outside the gene matches. Germline V lookup: CDR1 SGHRS, CDR2 YFSETQ. This CDR3 is 17 amino acids long. CDR3 sequence: CASSSRQGVTTNSPLHF. The CDR3, as DNA: TGCGCCAGCAGTTCTAGACAGGGGGTGACGACAAATTCACCCCTCCACTTT.

This clonotype was observed at least ten times. The rearrangement uses TRBV6-4 and TRBJ1-5; unclear D gene. Germline-derived CDR1 and CDR2 are MRHNA and SNTAGT. CDR3 length: 14 amino acids. V was cut by 1 base and J by 6 bases, with 10 bases left in between. CDR3 sequence (DNA): TGTGCCAGCAGTGACTTTCCGTTTGGTCAGCCCCAGCATTTT. This sequence encodes CASSDFPFGQPQHF.

This clonotype has at least ten counts. This sequence joins TRBV5-6 and TRBJ1-5, with D possibly matching TRBD1 (5 bases). The CDR3 is 17 amino acids. V lost 1 base, J lost 1 base, and 15 bases lay in between. Germline CDR1 reads SGHDT; CDR2 reads YYEEEE. For the CDR3, the DNA is TGTGCCAGCAGCTTGTGGAAGGCCAGGGTGAGCAATCAGCCCCAGCATTTT. Its protein is CASSLWKARVSNQPQHF.

This clonotype appeared a few times. The rearrangement joins TRBV7-8 to TRBJ2-6; D is undetermined. The CDR3 is made up of 18 amino acids. Germline lookup yields CDR1 SGHVS and CDR2 FQNEAQ. Trimming left V 1 base short and J 0 bases short, with 13 bases between. CDR3 in amino acids: CASSLVLGPSSGANVLTF. As DNA, the CDR3 is TGTGCCAGCAGCTTAGTTTTGGGCCCAAGCTCTGGGGCCAACGTCCTGACTTTC.

The chain links TRBV4-1 to TRBJ2-7; 12 bases are shared with TRBD2. CDR3 length: 15 amino acids. The junction had 6 bases not matched to a gene; V was cut back by 5 bases and J by 4 bases. CDR1 and CDR2 (germline): MGHRA, YSYEKL. The CDR3 bases are TGCGCCAGCAGCTCAGGACTAGCGGGGCGTTACGAGCAGTACTTC. It encodes CASSSGLAGRYEQYF.

In its sample, this clonotype was seen many times. The chain is built from TRBV27 and TRBJ2-6, with D perhaps TRBD1 (5 bases). V gave up 3 bases and J gave up 10 bases, with 16 bases separating them. CDR1 and CDR2 (germline): MNHEY, SMNVEV (reference sequence). CDR3 length: 15 amino acids. The CDR3 DNA sequence: TGTGCCAGCAGTTTGCTTAGCCCCAGGGATAACGTCCTGACTTTC. Protein: CASSLLSPRDNVLTF.

This clonotype occurred many times. The rearrangement joins TRBV27 to TRBJ2-7; D is perhaps TRBD2 (5 bases). CDR1 and CDR2 from the germline V gene are MNHEY and SMNVEV (reference sequence). V was pared by 2 bases and J by 3 bases, with 14 bases between. The CDR3 sequence is 15 residues long. The CDR3 DNA sequence: TGTGCCAGCAGTTTAGCCAGCGGAGGTATCTACGAGCAGTACTTC. Amino acids: CASSLASGGIYEQYF.

This clonotype was recorded at least ten times. J is TRBJ2-3 and V is TRBV20-1; 10 bases are shared with TRBD2. Germline trimming cut 0 bases from V and 5 bases from J; bases unmatched to any gene: 14. Germline V gene lookup returns CDR1 DFQATT and CDR2 SNEGSKA (reference sequence). The CDR3 runs to 18 residues. This CDR3 reads CSARDPRASGGIKDTQYF. In DNA, the CDR3 is TGCAGTGCTAGAGATCCCCGGGCTAGCGGGGGAATAAAAGATACGCAGTATTTT.

The chain is built from TRBV6-2 or TRBV6-3 and TRBJ2-7; TRBD1 agrees at 10 bases. The CDR3 contains 15 residues. From germline, CDR1 is MNHEY and CDR2 SVGEGT. Trimming cost V 7 bases and J 7 bases; bases outside gene matches: 13. CDR3 in DNA: TGTGCCAGCACCAAGACCGGGACAGGGGTCGAAGAGCAGTACTTC. This codes for CASTKTGTGVEEQYF.

This clonotype was seen many times. The CDR3 DNA sequence: TGCAGTGCTAGAGATTACAGTCCAGCGGGGTTGGATGGCTACACCTTC. This encodes CSARDYSPAGLDGYTF. The rearrangement joins TRBV20-1 to TRBJ1-2, with no clear D. The germline gives CDR1 DFQATT, CDR2 SNEGSKA (reference sequence). Trimming took 0 bases from V and 6 from J, leaving 20 bases between them. This CDR3 is 16 amino acids long.

This clonotype was found a few times. V and J are TRBV9 and TRBJ2-3, with D possibly matching TRBD1 (6 bases). From germline, CDR1 is SGDLS and CDR2 YYNGEE. Trimming stripped 3 bases from V and 2 bases from J, with 19 bases between. The CDR3 length is 17 residues. The CDR3 spells CASSGYTSQGITDTQYF. In nucleotides, the CDR3 is TGTGCCAGCAGCGGCTACACCTCCCAGGGGATCACAGATACGCAGTATTTT.

The chain uses TRBV12-3 or TRBV12-4 and TRBJ1-2; D is undetermined. CDR3 length equals 16 residues. Trimming stripped 2 bases from V and 4 bases from J, with 17 bases between. The CDR3 region is CASSLLVTIHSYGYTF. DNA for the CDR3: TGTGCCAGCAGTTTACTCGTAACCATCCACTCCTATGGCTACACCTTC.

This clonotype has ten or more counts. This sequence joins TRBV5-1 and TRBJ1-1, with D possibly TRBD1 on 5 matching bases. V was shortened by 4 bases and J by 5 bases, with 18 bases between the two germline ends. Germline V gene sequence: CDR1 SGHRS, CDR2 YFSETQ. The CDR3 covers 15 residues. This chain's CDR3 is CASSPQTQSGTEAFF. In DNA form, the CDR3 reads TGCGCCAGCAGCCCCCAGACTCAATCAGGGACTGAAGCTTTCTTT.

V is TRBV14 and J is TRBJ2-3; D remains ambiguous. This CDR3 is built from 15 residues. V lost 4 bases to trimming and J lost 2 bases, with 13 bases between them. Per germline, CDR1 SGHDN and CDR2 FVKESK. The CDR3 loop is CASSPKALSTDTQYF. As DNA, the CDR3 is TGTGCCAGCAGCCCTAAGGCGCTCTCCACAGATACGCAGTATTTT.

This clonotype was recorded at least ten times. The chain carries TRBV4-3 and TRBJ1-5; D is unclear. This CDR3 has 13 residues. CDR1 and CDR2 (germline): LGHNA, YSLEER. The germline V and J ends were trimmed by 0 bases and 9 bases, with 9 bases remaining between them. The CDR3 DNA follows: TGCGCCAGCAGCCAAGATCAACGCATGCCCCAGCATTTT. This sequence encodes CASSQDQRMPQHF.

This clonotype was detected many times. The chain has TRBV11-2 and TRBJ1-3, with unresolved D. The CDR3 has 15 residues. Germline values: CDR1 SGHAT, CDR2 FQNNGV. Trimming left V 1 base short and J 4 bases short, with 11 bases between. As DNA, the CDR3 is TGTGCCAGCAGCTTAGTAGTCCGGGCCGGAAACACCATATATTTT. Amino acid sequence: CASSLVVRAGNTIYF.